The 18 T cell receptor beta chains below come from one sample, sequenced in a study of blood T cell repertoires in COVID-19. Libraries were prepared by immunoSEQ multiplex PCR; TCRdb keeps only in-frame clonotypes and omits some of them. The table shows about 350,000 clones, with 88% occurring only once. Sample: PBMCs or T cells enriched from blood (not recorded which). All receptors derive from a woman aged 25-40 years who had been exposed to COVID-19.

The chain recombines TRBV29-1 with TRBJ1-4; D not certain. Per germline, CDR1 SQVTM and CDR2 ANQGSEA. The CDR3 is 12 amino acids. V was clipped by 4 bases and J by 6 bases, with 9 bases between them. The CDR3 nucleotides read TGCAGCGTTGGAGGAGGTGATGAAAAACTGTTTTTT. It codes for CSVGGGDEKLFF.

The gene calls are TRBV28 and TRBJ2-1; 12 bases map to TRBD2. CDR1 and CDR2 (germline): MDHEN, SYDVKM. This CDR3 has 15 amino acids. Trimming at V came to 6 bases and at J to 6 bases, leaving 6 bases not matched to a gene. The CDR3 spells CASRRPSGRANEQFF. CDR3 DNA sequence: TGTGCCAGCAGGCGACCTAGCGGGAGGGCCAATGAGCAGTTCTTC.

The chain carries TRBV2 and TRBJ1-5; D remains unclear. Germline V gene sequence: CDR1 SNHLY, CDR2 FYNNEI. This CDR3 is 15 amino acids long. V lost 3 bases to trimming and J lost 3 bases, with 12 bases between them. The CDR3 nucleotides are TGTGCCAGCAGTGATAGCGGCAGCCTCAATCAGCCCCAGCATTTT. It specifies CASSDSGSLNQPQHF.

CDR3: CASSLGQSYEQYF. CDR3 DNA: TGTGCCAGCAGCCTGGGACAGTCCTACGAGCAGTACTTC. This chain uses TRBV9 with TRBJ2-7, with 7 bases identical to TRBD1. CDR3 length equals 13 residues. Germline CDR1 SGDLS, CDR2 YYNGEE. V lost 4 bases to trimming and J lost 1 base; unmatched junction nucleotides: 2.

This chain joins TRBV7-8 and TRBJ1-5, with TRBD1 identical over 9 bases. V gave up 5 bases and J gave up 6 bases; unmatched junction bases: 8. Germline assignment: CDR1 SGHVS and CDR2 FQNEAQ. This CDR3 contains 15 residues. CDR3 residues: CASSQNRTGVQPQHF. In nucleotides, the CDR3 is TGTGCCAGCAGCCAAAATAGGACAGGGGTTCAGCCCCAGCATTTT. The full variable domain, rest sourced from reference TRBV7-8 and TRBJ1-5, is GAGVSQSPRYKVAKRGQDVALRCDPISGHVSLFWYQQALGQGPEFLTYFQNEAQLDKSGLPSDRFFAERPEGSVSTLKIQRTQQEDSAVYLCASSQNRTGVQPQHFGDGTRLSIL.

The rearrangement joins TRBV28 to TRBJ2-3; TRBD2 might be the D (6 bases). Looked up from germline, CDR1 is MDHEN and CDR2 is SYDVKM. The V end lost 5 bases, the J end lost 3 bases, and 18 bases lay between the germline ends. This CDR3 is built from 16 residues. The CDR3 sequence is CASSLNQGLVTDTQYF. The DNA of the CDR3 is TGTGCCAGCAGTCTGAACCAGGGACTGGTTACAGATACGCAGTATTTT.

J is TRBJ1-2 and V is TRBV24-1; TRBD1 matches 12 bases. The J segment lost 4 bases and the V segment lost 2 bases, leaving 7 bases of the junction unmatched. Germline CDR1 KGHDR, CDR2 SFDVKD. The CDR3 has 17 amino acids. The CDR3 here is CATSDYPGTGGPYGYTF. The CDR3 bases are TGTGCCACCAGTGATTACCCCGGGACAGGGGGCCCCTATGGCTACACCTTC.

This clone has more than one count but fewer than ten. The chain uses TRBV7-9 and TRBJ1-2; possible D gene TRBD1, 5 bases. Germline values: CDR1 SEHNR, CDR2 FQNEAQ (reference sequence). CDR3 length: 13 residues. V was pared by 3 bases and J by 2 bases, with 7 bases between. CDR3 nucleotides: TGTGCCAGCAGCTTGGCAGGGAACTATGGCTACACCTTC. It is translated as CASSLAGNYGYTF.

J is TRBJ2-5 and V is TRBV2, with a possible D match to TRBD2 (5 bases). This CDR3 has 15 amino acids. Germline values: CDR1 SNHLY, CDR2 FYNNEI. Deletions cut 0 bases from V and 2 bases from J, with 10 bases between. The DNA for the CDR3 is TGTGCCAGCAGTGAAGCGCTTACGGGACAAGAGACCCAGTACTTC. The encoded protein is CASSEALTGQETQYF.

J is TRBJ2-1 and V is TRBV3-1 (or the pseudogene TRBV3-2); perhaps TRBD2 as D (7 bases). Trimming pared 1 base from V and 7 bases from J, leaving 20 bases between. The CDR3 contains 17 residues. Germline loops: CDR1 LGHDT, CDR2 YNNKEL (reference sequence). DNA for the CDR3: TGTGCCAGCAGCCAAGGGATTTGGGAGGGGGACTCAAATGAGCAGTTCTTC. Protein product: CASSQGIWEGDSNEQFF.

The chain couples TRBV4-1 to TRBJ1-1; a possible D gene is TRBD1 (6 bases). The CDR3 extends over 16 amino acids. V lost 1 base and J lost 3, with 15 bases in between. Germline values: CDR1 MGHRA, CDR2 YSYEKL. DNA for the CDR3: TGCGCCAGCAGCCAAGCTACAGGGTTGAAGGACACTGAAGCTTTCTTT. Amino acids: CASSQATGLKDTEAFF.

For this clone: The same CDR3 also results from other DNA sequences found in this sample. This CDR3 reads CASSYSAGNTEAFF. The CDR3 DNA follows: TGTGCCAGCAGTTACTCGGCAGGGAACACTGAAGCTTTCTTT. This chain connects TRBV6-5 to TRBJ1-1; D ambiguous. Germline values: CDR1 MNHEY, CDR2 SVGAGI. Between the trimmed V and J ends, which lost 0 bases and 1 base, there was a span of 6 bases. CDR3 length: 14 residues.

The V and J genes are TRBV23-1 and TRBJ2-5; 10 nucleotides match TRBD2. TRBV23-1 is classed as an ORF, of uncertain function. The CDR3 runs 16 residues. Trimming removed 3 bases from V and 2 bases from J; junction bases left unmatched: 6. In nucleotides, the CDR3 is TGCGCCAGCAGTCACAAGAGCGGGAGGGTGCAAGAGACCCAGTACTTC. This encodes CASSHKSGRVQETQYF.

Here the CDR3 reads CASSAAGGYAKNIQYF. The CDR3 DNA reads as TGTGCCAGCAGTGCAGCAGGGGGCTACGCCAAAAACATTCAGTACTTC. This chain joins TRBV6-1 and TRBJ2-4; 8 nucleotides match TRBD1. This CDR3 contains 16 residues. The germline V gene has CDR1 MNHNS and CDR2 SASEGT. V trimming: 4 bases; J trimming: 1 base; junction bases outside the gene matches: 6.

The CDR3 sequence: CASSRLAGDTGELFF. CDR3 nucleotides: TGTGCCAGCAGCAGACTAGCGGGAGACACCGGGGAGCTGTTTTTT. The chain couples TRBV7-9 to TRBJ2-2; TRBD2 matches 12 bases. V lost 5 bases to trimming and J lost 3 bases; unmatched junction nucleotides: 1. The germline V gene encodes CDR1 SEHNR and CDR2 FQNEAQ (reference sequence). CDR3 length equals 15 residues.

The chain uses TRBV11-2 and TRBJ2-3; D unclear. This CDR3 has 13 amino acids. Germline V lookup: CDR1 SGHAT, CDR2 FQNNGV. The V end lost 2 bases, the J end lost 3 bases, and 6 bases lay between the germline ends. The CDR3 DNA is TGTGCCAGCAGCTTACCCGGTACAGATACGCAGTATTTT. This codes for CASSLPGTDTQYF.

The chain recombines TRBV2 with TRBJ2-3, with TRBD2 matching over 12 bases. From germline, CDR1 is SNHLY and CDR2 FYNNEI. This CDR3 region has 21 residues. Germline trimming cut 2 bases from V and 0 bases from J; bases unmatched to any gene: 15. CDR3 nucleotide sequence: TGTGCCAGCAGTGAACCGCAGAGCGGACTAGCGGGGAGATCTAGCACAGATACGCAGTATTTT. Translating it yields CASSEPQSGLAGRSSTDTQYF.

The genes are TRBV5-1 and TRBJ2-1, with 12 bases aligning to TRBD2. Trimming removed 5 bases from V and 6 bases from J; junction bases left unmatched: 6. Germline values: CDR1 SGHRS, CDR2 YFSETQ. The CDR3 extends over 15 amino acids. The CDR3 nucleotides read TGCGCCAGCAGTAAGACTAGCGGGAGTCTCAATGAGCAGTTCTTC. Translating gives CASSKTSGSLNEQFF. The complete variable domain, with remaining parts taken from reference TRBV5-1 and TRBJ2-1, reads KAGVTQTPRYLIKTRGQQVTLSCSPISGHRSVSWYQQTPGQGLQFLFEYFSETQRNKGNFPGRFSGRQFSNSRSEMNVSTLELGDSALYLCASSKTSGSLNEQFFGPGTRLTVL.